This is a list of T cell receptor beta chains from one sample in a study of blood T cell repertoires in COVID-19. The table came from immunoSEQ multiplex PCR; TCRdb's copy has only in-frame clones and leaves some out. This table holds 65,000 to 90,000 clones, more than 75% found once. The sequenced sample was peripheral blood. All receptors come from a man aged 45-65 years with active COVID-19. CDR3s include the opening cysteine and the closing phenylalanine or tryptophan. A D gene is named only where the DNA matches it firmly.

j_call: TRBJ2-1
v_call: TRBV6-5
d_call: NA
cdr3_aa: CASSQQVGNEQFF
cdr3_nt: TGTGCCAGCAGTCAACAGGTGGGCAATGAGCAGTTCTTC

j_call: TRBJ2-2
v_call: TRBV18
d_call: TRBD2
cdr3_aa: CASSPSAGMATGELFF
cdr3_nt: TGTGCCAGCTCACCATCAGCGGGGATGGCGACCGGGGAGCTGTTTTTT

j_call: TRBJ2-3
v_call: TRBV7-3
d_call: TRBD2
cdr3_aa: CASSPEREGTDTQYF
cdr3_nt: TGTGCCAGCAGTCCGGAGCGGGAGGGGACAGATACGCAGTATTTT

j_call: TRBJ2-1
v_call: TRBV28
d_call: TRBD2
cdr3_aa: CASSRLASYNEQFF
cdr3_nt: TGTGCCAGCAGCCGACTAGCCTCCTACAATGAGCAGTTCTTC

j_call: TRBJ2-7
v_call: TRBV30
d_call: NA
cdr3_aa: CAWKGLSLEQYF
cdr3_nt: TGTGCCTGGAAGGGACTTTCTTTGGAGCAGTACTTC

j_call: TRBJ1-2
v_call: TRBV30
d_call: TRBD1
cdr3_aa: CAWSPRAGGLFYGYTF
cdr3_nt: TGTGCCTGGAGTCCTAGAGCAGGGGGCTTATTCTATGGCTACACCTTC

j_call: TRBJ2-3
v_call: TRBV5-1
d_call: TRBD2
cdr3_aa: CASTRFSGGGTDTQYF
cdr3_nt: TGCGCCAGCACGCGATTTAGCGGGGGGGGCACAGATACGCAGTATTTT

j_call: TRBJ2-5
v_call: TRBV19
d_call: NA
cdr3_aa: CASSRSGETQYF
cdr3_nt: TGTGCCAGTAGTCGTAGCGGAGAGACCCAGTACTTC

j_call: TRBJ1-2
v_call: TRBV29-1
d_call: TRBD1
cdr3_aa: CSVGIGQGGYGYTF
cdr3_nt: TGCAGCGTTGGAATTGGACAGGGGGGCTATGGCTACACCTTC

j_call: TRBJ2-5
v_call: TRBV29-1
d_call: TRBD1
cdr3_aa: CSATGTAVQETQYF
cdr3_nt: TGCAGCGCCACCGGGACAGCCGTCCAAGAGACCCAGTACTTC

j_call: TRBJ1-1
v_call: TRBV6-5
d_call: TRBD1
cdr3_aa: CASLNRGTEAFF
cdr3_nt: TGTGCCAGCTTAAACAGGGGCACTGAAGCTTTCTTT

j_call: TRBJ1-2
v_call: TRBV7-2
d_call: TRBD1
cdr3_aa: CASSFYRGNARNYGYTF
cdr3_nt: TGTGCCAGCAGCTTTTACAGGGGGAATGCTCGGAACTATGGCTACACCTTC

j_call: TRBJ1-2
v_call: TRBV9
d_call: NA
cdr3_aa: CASSAITGPPNYGYTF
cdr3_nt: TGTGCCAGCAGCGCCATCACAGGGCCACCTAACTATGGCTACACCTTC

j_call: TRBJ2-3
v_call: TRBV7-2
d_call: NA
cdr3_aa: CASSLSQDTQYF
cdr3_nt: TGTGCCAGCAGCTTGTCCCAGGATACGCAGTATTTT

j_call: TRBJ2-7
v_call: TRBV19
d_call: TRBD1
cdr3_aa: CASNPPGGPREQYF
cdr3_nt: TGTGCCAGTAACCCCCCAGGGGGCCCTCGCGAGCAGTACTTC